Listed below are T cell receptor beta chains from one sample, sequenced in a study of cytomegalovirus exposure and HLA in healthy donors. Data came from immunoSEQ multiplex PCR; TCRdb stores just in-frame clones and leaves some out. The sample table includes under 120,000 clones. Sequencing was done on a sample of PBMCs. The receptors here all came from a man aged 45 to 65 in good health and CMV-seronegative. Each CDR3 is given with its conserved first and last residue. The order of the fields is V gene, D gene, J gene, CDR3 DNA, CDR3 protein. The D gene is left open where the match is weak.

v_call: TRBV5-1; d_call: -; j_call: TRBJ2-2; cdr3_nt: TGCGCCAGCAGCCGCGTTCCGGGACAGAACACCGGGGAGCTGTTTTTT; cdr3_aa: CASSRVPGQNTGELFF
v_call: TRBV4-3; d_call: TRBD1; j_call: TRBJ2-3; cdr3_nt: TGCGCCAGCAGCCGACAGGGTAGTTACACAGATACGCAGTATTTT; cdr3_aa: CASSRQGSYTDTQYF
v_call: TRBV18; d_call: TRBD1; j_call: TRBJ2-7; cdr3_nt: TGTGCCAGCTCCCGCAGGACAGGGGAGGACGAGCAGTACTTC; cdr3_aa: CASSRRTGEDEQYF
v_call: TRBV18; d_call: TRBD1; j_call: TRBJ2-7; cdr3_nt: TGTGCCAGCTCACCGGTACAGGGGGACAACGAGCAGTACTTC; cdr3_aa: CASSPVQGDNEQYF
v_call: TRBV15; d_call: -; j_call: TRBJ2-1; cdr3_nt: TGTGCCACCAGCAGAGATAGAACAGTTTTAAATGAGCAGTTCTTC; cdr3_aa: CATSRDRTVLNEQFF
v_call: TRBV19; d_call: TRBD2; j_call: TRBJ2-1; cdr3_nt: TGTGCCAGTAGTCTCTTCGGGGGGGCTTACAATGAGCAGTTCTTC; cdr3_aa: CASSLFGGAYNEQFF
v_call: TRBV19; d_call: -; j_call: TRBJ2-1; cdr3_nt: TGTGCCAGTAGTATAACCGGGACTGGGGGATACAATGAGCAGTTCTTC; cdr3_aa: CASSITGTGGYNEQFF
v_call: TRBV18; d_call: -; j_call: TRBJ2-5; cdr3_nt: TGTGCCAGCTCACCATTCGCTAGCGAAGAGACCCAGTACTTC; cdr3_aa: CASSPFASEETQYF
v_call: TRBV18; d_call: -; j_call: TRBJ1-2; cdr3_nt: TGTGCCAGCTCACCACCGGGGGGTGCGAAAGGCTACACCTTC; cdr3_aa: CASSPPGGAKGYTF
v_call: TRBV30; d_call: -; j_call: TRBJ2-2; cdr3_nt: TGTGCCTGGAGGGGGCAGGATCGCACCGGGGAGCTGTTTTTT; cdr3_aa: CAWRGQDRTGELFF
v_call: TRBV5-1; d_call: -; j_call: TRBJ2-3; cdr3_nt: TGCGCCAGCAACCTCGGGGGAACAGATACGCAGTATTTT; cdr3_aa: CASNLGGTDTQYF